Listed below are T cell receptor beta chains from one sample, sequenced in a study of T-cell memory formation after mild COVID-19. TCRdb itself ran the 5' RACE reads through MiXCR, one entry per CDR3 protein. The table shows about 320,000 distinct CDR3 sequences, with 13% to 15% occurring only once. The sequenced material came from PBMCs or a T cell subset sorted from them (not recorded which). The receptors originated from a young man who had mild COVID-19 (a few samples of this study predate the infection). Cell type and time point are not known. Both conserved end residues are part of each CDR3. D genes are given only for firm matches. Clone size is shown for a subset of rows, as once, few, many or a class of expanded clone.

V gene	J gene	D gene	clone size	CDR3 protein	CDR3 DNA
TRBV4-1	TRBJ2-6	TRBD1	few	CASSRTGVSGANVLTF	TGCGCCAGCAGCCGAACAGGGGTCTCTGGGGCCAACGTCCTGACTTTC
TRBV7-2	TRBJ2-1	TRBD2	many	CASSPRGLAGGLSYNEQFF	TGTGCCAGCAGCCCCAGAGGTTTAGCGGGGGGACTCTCCTACAATGAGCAGTTCTTC
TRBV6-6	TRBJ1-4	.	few	CASRQGEKLFF	TGTGCCAGCAGGCAGGGTGAAAAACTGTTTTTT
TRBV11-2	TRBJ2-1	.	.	CASRHPSGGPNNEQFF	TGTGCCAGCAGGCATCCGTCCGGGGGACCCAACAATGAGCAGTTCTTC
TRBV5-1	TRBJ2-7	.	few	CASSLGPGDSYEQYF	TGCGCCAGCAGCTTGGGGCCAGGAGACTCCTACGAGCAGTACTTC
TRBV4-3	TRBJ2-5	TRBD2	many	CASSPSGGRSQETQYF	TGCGCCAGCAGCCCTAGCGGGGGGCGATCCCAAGAGACCCAGTACTTC
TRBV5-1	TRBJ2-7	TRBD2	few	CASSQGLANYEQYF	TGCGCCAGCAGCCAAGGACTAGCGAACTACGAGCAGTACTTC
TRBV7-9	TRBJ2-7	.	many	CASSLAGTLDEQYF	TGTGCCAGCAGCTTAGCCGGGACCCTTGACGAGCAGTACTTC
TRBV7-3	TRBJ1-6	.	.	CASSLTPANSPLHF	TGTGCCAGCAGCTTAACGCCGGCTAATTCACCCCTCCACTTT
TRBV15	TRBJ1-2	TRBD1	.	CATSRGQGLNYGYTF	TGTGCCACCAGCAGGGGACAGGGGTTGAACTATGGCTACACCTTC
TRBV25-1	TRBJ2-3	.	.	CASSELRGDSTDTQYF	TGTGCCAGCAGTGAATTACGAGGAGATAGCACAGATACGCAGTATTTT
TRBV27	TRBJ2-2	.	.	CASRPSGPGELFF	TGTGCCAGCCGTCCCAGTGGGCCCGGGGAGCTGTTTTTT
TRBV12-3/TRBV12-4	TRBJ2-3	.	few	CASRGLGVGTQYF	TGTGCCAGCAGAGGGCTGGGAGTGGGTACGCAGTATTTT
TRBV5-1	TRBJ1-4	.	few	CASSLGPAATNEKLFF	TGCGCCAGCAGCTTGGGCCCGGCAGCAACTAATGAAAAACTGTTTTTT
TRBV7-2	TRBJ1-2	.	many	CASSFSSVDGYTF	TGTGCCAGCAGCTTTTCTTCCGTGGATGGCTACACCTTC
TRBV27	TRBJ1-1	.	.	CASSRLAKNTEAFF	TGTGCCAGCAGCCGACTAGCAAAGAACACTGAAGCTTTCTTT
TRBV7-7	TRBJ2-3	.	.	CASSDTGDTQYF	TGTGCTAGCAGCGATACAGGAGATACGCAGTATTTT
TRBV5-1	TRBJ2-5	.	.	CASSLLTVGGETQYF	TGCGCCAGCAGCTTGCTGACAGTTGGGGGAGAGACCCAGTACTTC
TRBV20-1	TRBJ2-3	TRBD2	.	CSARGLGTSGLDTQYF	TGCAGTGCTAGAGGTTTGGGGACTAGCGGACTAGATACGCAGTATTTT
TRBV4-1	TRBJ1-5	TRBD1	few	CASSPQGDAQPQHF	TGCGCCAGCAGCCCACAGGGGGATGCTCAGCCCCAGCATTTT